This T cell receptor beta chain appears in the sequencing data of a study of shared clonotypes between healthy human individuals. Broader study findings: Read depth was anticipated to influence clonotype sharing among donors.

The CDR3 has 13 amino acids. Germline V gene sequence: CDR1 SGHKS, CDR2 YYEKEE (reference sequence). Trimming stripped 4 bases from V and 5 bases from J, with 12 bases between. Turning to this clone: Its antigen is unknown.

The assay was immunoSEQ multiplex PCR, and TCRdb's table has in-frame clones only and misses some. The sample has approximately 1,500,000 clones, around 97% seen once. The receptor comes from a man aged 30 to 45 in good health. The sample was naive CD4+ T cells sorted from blood. Subset described: CD45RA+ positively selected. The chain links TRBV5-5 to TRBJ1-2; unclear D gene. DNA of the CDR3: TGTGCCAGCAGCGACGACGGGAAGTATGGCTACACCTTC. It yields the protein CASSDDGKYGYTF.